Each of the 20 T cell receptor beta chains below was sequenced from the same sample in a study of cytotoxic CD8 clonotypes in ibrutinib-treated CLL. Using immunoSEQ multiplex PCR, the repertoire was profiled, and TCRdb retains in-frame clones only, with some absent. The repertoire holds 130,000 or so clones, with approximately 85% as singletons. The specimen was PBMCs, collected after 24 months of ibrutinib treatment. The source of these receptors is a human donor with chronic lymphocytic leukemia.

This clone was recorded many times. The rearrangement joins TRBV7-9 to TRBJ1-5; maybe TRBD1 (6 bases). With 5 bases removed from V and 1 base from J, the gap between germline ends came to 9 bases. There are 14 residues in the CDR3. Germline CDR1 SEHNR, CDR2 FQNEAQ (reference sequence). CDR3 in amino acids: CASSRDISNQPQHF. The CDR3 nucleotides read TGTGCCAGCAGCCGGGACATCAGCAATCAGCCCCAGCATTTT.

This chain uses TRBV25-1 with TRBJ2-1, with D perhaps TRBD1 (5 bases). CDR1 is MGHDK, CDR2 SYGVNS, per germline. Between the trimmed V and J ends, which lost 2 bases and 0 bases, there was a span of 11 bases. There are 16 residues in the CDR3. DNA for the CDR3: TGTGCCAGCAGTGAACACAGGTCGAGCTCCTACAATGAGCAGTTCTTC. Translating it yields CASSEHRSSSYNEQFF.

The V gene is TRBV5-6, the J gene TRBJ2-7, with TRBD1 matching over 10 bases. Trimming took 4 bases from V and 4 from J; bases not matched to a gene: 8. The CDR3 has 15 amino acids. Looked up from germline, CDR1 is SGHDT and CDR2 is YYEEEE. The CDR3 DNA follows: TGTGCCAGCAGCCACACGACAGGGGGCTTGTACGAGCAGTACTTC. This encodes CASSHTTGGLYEQYF.

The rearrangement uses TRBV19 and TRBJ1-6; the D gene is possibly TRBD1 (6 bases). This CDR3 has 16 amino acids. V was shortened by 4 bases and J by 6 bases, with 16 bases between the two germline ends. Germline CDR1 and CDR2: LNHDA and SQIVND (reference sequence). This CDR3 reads CASSNRDIVGNSPLHF. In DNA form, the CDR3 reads TGTGCCAGTAGTAACCGGGACATAGTAGGTAATTCACCCCTCCACTTT.

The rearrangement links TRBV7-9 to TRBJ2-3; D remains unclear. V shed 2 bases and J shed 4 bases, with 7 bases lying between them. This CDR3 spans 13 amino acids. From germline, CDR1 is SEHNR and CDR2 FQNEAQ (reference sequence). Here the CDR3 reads CASSLMLADTQYF. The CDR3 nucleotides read TGTGCCAGCAGCTTAATGCTGGCAGATACGCAGTATTTT.

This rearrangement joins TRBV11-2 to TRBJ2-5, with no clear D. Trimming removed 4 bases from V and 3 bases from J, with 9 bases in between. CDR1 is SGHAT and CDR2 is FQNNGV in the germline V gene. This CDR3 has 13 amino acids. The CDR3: CASSSTMKETQYF. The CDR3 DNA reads TGTGCCAGCAGCTCGACGATGAAAGAGACCCAGTACTTC.

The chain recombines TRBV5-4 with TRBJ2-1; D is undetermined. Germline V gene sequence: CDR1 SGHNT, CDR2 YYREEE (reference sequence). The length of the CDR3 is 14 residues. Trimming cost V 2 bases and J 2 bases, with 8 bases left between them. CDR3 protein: CASSFNRPYNEQFF. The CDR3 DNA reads TGTGCCAGCAGCTTTAACCGGCCCTACAATGAGCAGTTCTTC. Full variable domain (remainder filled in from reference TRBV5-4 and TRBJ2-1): ETGVTQSPTHLIKTRGQQVTLRCSSQSGHNTVSWYQQALGQGPQFIFQYYREEENGRGNFPPRFSGLQFPNYSSELNVNALELDDSALYLCASSFNRPYNEQFFGPGTRLTVL.

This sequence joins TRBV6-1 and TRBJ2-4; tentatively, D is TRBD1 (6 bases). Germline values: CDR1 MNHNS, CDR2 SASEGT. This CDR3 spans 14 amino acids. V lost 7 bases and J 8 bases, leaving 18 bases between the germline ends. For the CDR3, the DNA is TGTGCCAGCAACTCTGGGATCTCAGGGGACATTCAGTACTTC. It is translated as CASNSGISGDIQYF.

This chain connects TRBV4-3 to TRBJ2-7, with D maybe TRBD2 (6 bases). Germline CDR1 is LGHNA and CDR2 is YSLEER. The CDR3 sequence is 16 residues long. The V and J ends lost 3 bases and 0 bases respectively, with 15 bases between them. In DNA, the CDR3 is TGCGCCAGCAGCCAGGATCATCATAGCGGCTCCTACGAGCAGTACTTC. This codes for CASSQDHHSGSYEQYF.

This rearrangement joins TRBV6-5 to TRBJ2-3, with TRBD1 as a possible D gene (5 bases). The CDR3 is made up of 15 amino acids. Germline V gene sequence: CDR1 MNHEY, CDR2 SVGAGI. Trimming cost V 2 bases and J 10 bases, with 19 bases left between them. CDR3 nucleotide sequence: TGTGCCAGCAGTTACGGTGGTGGTGGGGCCCTTCCGCAGTATTTT. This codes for CASSYGGGGALPQYF.

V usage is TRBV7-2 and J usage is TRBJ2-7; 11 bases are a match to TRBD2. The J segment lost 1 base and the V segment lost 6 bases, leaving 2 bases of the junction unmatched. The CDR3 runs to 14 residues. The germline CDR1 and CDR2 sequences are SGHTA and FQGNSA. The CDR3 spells CASRWTSGSYEQYF. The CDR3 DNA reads TGTGCCAGCAGATGGACTAGCGGGTCCTACGAGCAGTACTTC.

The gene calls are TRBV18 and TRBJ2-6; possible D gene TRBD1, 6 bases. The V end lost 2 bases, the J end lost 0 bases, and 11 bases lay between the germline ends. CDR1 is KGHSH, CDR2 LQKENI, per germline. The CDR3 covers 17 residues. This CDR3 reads CASSPWDTNSGANVLTF. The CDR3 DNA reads TGTGCCAGCTCACCATGGGACACCAACTCTGGGGCCAACGTCCTGACTTTC.

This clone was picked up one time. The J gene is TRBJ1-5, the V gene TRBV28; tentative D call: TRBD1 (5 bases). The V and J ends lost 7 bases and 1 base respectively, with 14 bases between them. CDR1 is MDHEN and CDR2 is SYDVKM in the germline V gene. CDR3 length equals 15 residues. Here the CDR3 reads CASKLVGVSNQPQHF. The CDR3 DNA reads TGTGCCAGCAAGCTAGTAGGGGTCAGCAATCAGCCCCAGCATTTT. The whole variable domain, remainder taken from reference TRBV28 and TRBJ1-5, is DVKVTQSSRYLVKRTGEKVFLECVQDMDHENMFWYRQDPGLGLRLIYFSYDVKMKEKGDIPEGYSVSREKKERFSLILESASTNQTSMYLCASKLVGVSNQPQHFGDGTRLSIL.

This chain's CDR3 is CASSLEAQRQSNYGYTF. CDR3 DNA sequence: TGTGCCAGCAGCCTAGAAGCCCAGCGACAGTCTAACTATGGCTACACCTTC. The chain couples TRBV7-9 to TRBJ1-2; maybe TRBD1 (5 bases). With 5 bases removed from V and 0 bases from J, the gap between germline ends came to 19 bases. The CDR3 runs to 17 residues. The germline V gene has CDR1 SEHNR and CDR2 FQNEAQ (reference sequence).

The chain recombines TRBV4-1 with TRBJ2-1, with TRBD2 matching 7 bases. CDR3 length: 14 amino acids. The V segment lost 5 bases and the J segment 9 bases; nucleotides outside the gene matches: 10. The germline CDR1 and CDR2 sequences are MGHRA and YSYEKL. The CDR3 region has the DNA TGCGCCAGCAGCTCCCTAGCGGTCTTGGGTGAGCAGTTCTTC. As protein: CASSSLAVLGEQFF.

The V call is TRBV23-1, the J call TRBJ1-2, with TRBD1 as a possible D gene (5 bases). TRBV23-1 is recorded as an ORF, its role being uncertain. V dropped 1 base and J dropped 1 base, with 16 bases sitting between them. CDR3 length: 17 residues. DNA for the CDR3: TGCGCCAGCAGTCAATGTGGGCGCAGGGAACTTAACTATGGCTACACCTTC. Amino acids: CASSQCGRRELNYGYTF.

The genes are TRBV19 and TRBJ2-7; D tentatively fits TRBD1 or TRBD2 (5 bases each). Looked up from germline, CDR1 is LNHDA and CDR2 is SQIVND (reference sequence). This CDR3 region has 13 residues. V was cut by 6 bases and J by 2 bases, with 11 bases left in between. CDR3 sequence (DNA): TGTGCCAGTAGACGGGACGGAGCCTACGAGCAGTACTTC. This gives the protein CASRRDGAYEQYF.

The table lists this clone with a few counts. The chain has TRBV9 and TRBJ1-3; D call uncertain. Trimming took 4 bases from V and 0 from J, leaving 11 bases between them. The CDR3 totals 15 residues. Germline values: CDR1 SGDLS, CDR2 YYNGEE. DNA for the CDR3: TGTGCCAGCAGCTCCCGAATGGACTCTGGAAACACCATATATTTT. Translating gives CASSSRMDSGNTIYF.

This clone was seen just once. CDR3 region: CASSYVGQGAEKLFF. CDR3 in DNA: TGTGCCAGCAGTTACGTCGGGCAGGGGGCTGAAAAACTGTTTTTT. V gene TRBV6-5 combines with J gene TRBJ1-4; TRBD1 matches 8 bases. The trim removed 2 bases at V and 7 bases at J, leaving 6 bases unmatched. Germline CDR1 MNHEY, CDR2 SVGAGI. The CDR3 sequence is 15 residues long.

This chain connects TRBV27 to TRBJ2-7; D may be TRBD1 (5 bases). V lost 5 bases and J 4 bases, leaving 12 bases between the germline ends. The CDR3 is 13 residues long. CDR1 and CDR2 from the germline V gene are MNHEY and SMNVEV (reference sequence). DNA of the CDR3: TGTGCCAGCAGTCAATGGGGCAAATACGAGCAGTACTTC. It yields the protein CASSQWGKYEQYF.